This T cell receptor (beta chain) was identified during a study of response to subunit inactivated influenza vaccine. This clonotype occurred a few times. V lost 5 bases, J lost 7 bases, and 12 bases lay in between. CDR1 and CDR2 (germline): SGHTA, FQGNSA. The CDR3 sequence is 13 residues long. TCRdb ran MiXCR on the RT-PCR reads and lists one entry per CDR3 protein. The table includes fewer than 650,000 distinct CDR3 sequences, about an eighth detected once. The input for sequencing was PBMCs from blood, taken around seven weeks after vaccination. The V call is TRBV7-2, the J call TRBJ2-4; tentatively, D is TRBD1 (6 bases). The TCR was taken from a man in his fifties or sixties who received an inactivated influenza vaccine. CDR3 in DNA: TGTGCCAGCAGCCCGCAGGGGTCCAACATTCAGTACTTC. It encodes CASSPQGSNIQYF.